This T cell receptor beta chain was observed in a study of molecular identifiers for immune sequencing clone quantification. TCRdb processed the PCR reads anew with MiXCR; each CDR3 protein has one entry. This sample yields about half a million distinct CDR3 sequences, of which 25% are seen a single time; about 0.75% belongs to the top ten. The CDR3 runs 17 residues. Germline CDR1 and CDR2: LNHDA and SQIVND (reference sequence). The V gene end was trimmed by 5 bases and the J gene end by 4 bases; junction bases not matched to a gene: 14. The sample comprised naive CD8+ T cells from blood, with Jurkat cell RNA spiked in. Subset specified: FACS-sorted CD8+CD4-CCR7+CD45RA+ naive T cells. The J gene is TRBJ2-3, the V gene TRBV19, with 8 positions matching TRBD2. This sequence was found in a human donor in good health. Some libraries in this study had Jurkat cell RNA spiked in. The CDR3 region has the DNA TGTGCCAGTAGTGGGGGCCGGAGCGGGAGCGTCCCAGATACGCAGTATTTT. Amino acid sequence: CASSGGRSGSVPDTQYF. The full variable domain, its missing parts supplied by reference TRBV19 and TRBJ2-3, is DGGITQSPKYLFRKEGQNVTLSCEQNLNHDAMYWYRQDPGQGLRLIYYSQIVNDFQKGDIAEGYSVSREKKESFPLTVTSAQKNPTAFYLCASSGGRSGSVPDTQYFGPGTRLTVL.